The 26 T cell receptor beta chains given below trace back to one sample, sequenced in a study of CD4 T cells in relation to SARS-CoV-2 and coronaviruses (dated by TCRdb to the early 2020s). Library preparation was by the immunoSEQ multiplex PCR assay. This immuneACCESS table, as held by TCRdb, lists in-frame sequences with V and J called but not all clones. Of the missing ones, under half trace to an unresolved V gene in checked studies; the others have no known cause. The sample records about 40,000 clones, 70% to 85% of which are singletons. Just over 20% of the sample lies in the top ten. No antigens are known for them. The specimen sequenced was memory CD4+ T cells from PBMCs, cultured in vitro. This specimen's cell subset or site label, per the study, means: memory (non-naive) CD4+ T cells. The receptor source for this set is an adult with COVID-19.

This chain links TRBV4-1 with TRBJ2-5, with 9 bases that match TRBD2. The CDR3 length is 15 residues. CDR1 and CDR2 (germline): MGHRA, YSYEKL. J was trimmed by 5 bases and V by 1 base; bases with no gene match: 5. The CDR3 sequence is CASSQVAGVPETQYF. In DNA form, the CDR3 reads TGCGCCAGCAGCCAAGTAGCGGGAGTACCCGAGACCCAGTACTTC.

The chain links TRBV7-2 to TRBJ2-1, with a possible D match to TRBD2 (6 bases). Germline V gene sequence: CDR1 SGHTA, CDR2 FQGNSA. The CDR3 extends over 16 amino acids. The germline V and J ends were trimmed by 6 bases and 5 bases, with 20 bases remaining between them. Here the CDR3 reads CASSYQSGRTHNEQFF. In nucleotides, the CDR3 is TGTGCCAGCAGTTACCAAAGCGGGCGAACCCACAATGAGCAGTTCTTC. Supplemented by reference TRBV7-2 and TRBJ2-1, the full variable domain reads GAGVSQSPSNKVTEKGKDVELRCDPISGHTALYWYRQSLGQGLEFLIYFQGNSAPDKSGLPSDRFSAERTGGSVSTLTIQRTQQEDSAVYLCASSYQSGRTHNEQFFGPGTRLTVL.

V gene TRBV10-3 combines with J gene TRBJ2-5, with D possibly TRBD2 on 5 matching bases. The CDR3 runs 12 residues. Trimming took 6 bases from V and 5 from J, leaving 10 bases between them. CDR1 and CDR2 from the germline V gene are ENHRY and SYGVKD. The CDR3 DNA is TGTGCCATCAGCGGGGAGAAGGAGACCCAGTACTTC. It is translated as CAISGEKETQYF.

This chain connects TRBV6-5 to TRBJ2-5; D is possibly TRBD1 (5 bases). This CDR3 has 14 residues. With 4 bases removed from V and 5 bases from J, the gap between germline ends came to 14 bases. Germline assignment: CDR1 MNHEY and CDR2 SVGAGI. This CDR3 reads CASSWTLLVETQYF. CDR3 DNA sequence: TGTGCCAGCAGTTGGACACTGTTGGTGGAGACCCAGTACTTC.

This clone was observed a handful of times. The V call is TRBV19, the J call TRBJ1-1, with D possibly TRBD1 on 6 matching bases. This CDR3 region has 15 residues. V was shortened by 6 bases and J by 0 bases, with 14 bases between the two germline ends. Germline assignment: CDR1 LNHDA and CDR2 SQIVND (reference sequence). The CDR3 protein is CASRHWTELNTEAFF. For the CDR3, the DNA is TGTGCCAGTAGGCATTGGACAGAATTGAACACTGAAGCTTTCTTT.

The chain recombines TRBV12-3 or TRBV12-4 with TRBJ2-7; no clear D gene. V was cut by 4 bases and J by 3 bases, with 7 bases left in between. This CDR3 comprises 12 residues. DNA of the CDR3: TGTGCCAGCAGTTCTCGGCGCTACGAGCAGTACTTC. Translating it yields CASSSRRYEQYF.

The chain recombines TRBV7-9 with TRBJ2-1; D call uncertain. CDR1 and CDR2 from the germline V gene are SEHNR and FQNEAQ (reference sequence). The V gene lost 7 bases and the J gene lost 5 bases, with 9 bases spanning the gap. This CDR3 has 12 residues. The DNA of the CDR3 is TGTGCCAGCACCACCTTCAACAATGAGCAGTTCTTC. This gives the protein CASTTFNNEQFF.

The chain carries TRBV27 and TRBJ2-7, with 10 bases that match TRBD2. The CDR3 is 14 residues long. Trimming removed 6 bases from V and 3 bases from J; junction bases left unmatched: 5. The germline V gene has CDR1 MNHEY and CDR2 SMNVEV (reference sequence). The DNA of the CDR3 is TGTGCCAGCAGCTCTAGCGGGAGTCGCTACGAGCAGTACTTC. Residues: CASSSSGSRYEQYF.

The chain carries TRBV5-1 and TRBJ1-4; 7 bases agree with TRBD1. The CDR3 extends over 14 amino acids. Germline-derived CDR1 and CDR2 are SGHRS and YFSETQ. V shed 4 bases and J 3 bases; nucleotides not matched to a gene: 3. Here the CDR3 DNA reads TGCGCCAGCAGCATGGGACAGCCTAATGAAAAACTGTTTTTT. Translating it yields CASSMGQPNEKLFF.

The genes are TRBV6-1 and TRBJ2-4, with 7 bases matching TRBD1. This CDR3 contains 19 residues. Germline CDR1 is MNHNS and CDR2 is SASEGT. Losses at the gene ends were 2 bases for V and 1 base for J; bases not matched to a gene: 14. CDR3 nucleotide sequence: TGTGCCAGCAGTGAACGGGCAGGGGGAATCGTCGTGGCCAAAAACATTCAGTACTTC. It codes for CASSERAGGIVVAKNIQYF.

The chain recombines TRBV30 with TRBJ2-1; 7 bases line up with TRBD2. The CDR3 runs 12 residues. CDR1 and CDR2 (germline): GTSNPN, SVGIG (reference sequence). The V and J ends lost 4 bases and 3 bases, in that order; junction bases with no gene match: 0. The CDR3 is CAWKRDYNEQFF. The CDR3 DNA reads TGTGCCTGGAAGCGGGACTACAATGAGCAGTTCTTC.

The chain uses TRBV7-2 and TRBJ2-7; D is undetermined. Trimming removed 1 base from V and 2 bases from J, with 3 bases in between. This CDR3 contains 12 residues. CDR1 SGHTA and CDR2 FQGNSA come from the germline V gene. The CDR3 reads CASSLGAYEQYF. CDR3 sequence (DNA): TGTGCCAGCAGCTTAGGGGCCTACGAGCAGTACTTC. Full variable domain (outside the CDR3, taken from reference TRBV7-2 and TRBJ2-7): GAGVSQSPSNKVTEKGKDVELRCDPISGHTALYWYRQSLGQGLEFLIYFQGNSAPDKSGLPSDRFSAERTGGSVSTLTIQRTQQEDSAVYLCASSLGAYEQYFGPGTRLTVT.

V usage is TRBV5-4 and J usage is TRBJ2-7; 7 nucleotides agree with TRBD1. Germline CDR1 SGHNT, CDR2 YYREEE (reference sequence). The CDR3 covers 16 residues. Unmatched junction bases numbered 10, after V lost 4 bases and J lost 0 bases. The CDR3 DNA follows: TGTGCCAGCAGCCGAGAACTTGGGACAGCCTCCTACGAGCAGTACTTC. It specifies CASSRELGTASYEQYF.

This clone was counted a single time. The rearrangement joins TRBV13 to TRBJ2-7; D remains ambiguous. The germline V gene has CDR1 PRHDT and CDR2 FYEKMQ (reference sequence). V lost 1 base and J lost 2, with 9 bases in between. The CDR3 runs 14 residues. CDR3 protein: CASSLVGRPYEQYF. CDR3 coding DNA: TGTGCCAGCAGCTTAGTCGGCCGACCCTACGAGCAGTACTTC.

CDR3 loop: CSVGYNSERTEAFF. CDR3 sequence (DNA): TGCAGCGTTGGCTACAACTCGGAGCGGACTGAAGCTTTCTTT. The chain combines TRBV29-1 with TRBJ1-1; D is ambiguous. V lost 4 bases and J 5 bases, leaving 17 bases between the germline ends. Germline lookup yields CDR1 SQVTM and CDR2 ANQGSEA. The CDR3 contains 14 residues.

The chain is built from TRBV6-5 and TRBJ2-7; a weak D match, TRBD1 (5 bases). Germline CDR1 reads MNHEY; CDR2 reads SVGAGI. The CDR3 contains 13 residues. V was shortened by 6 bases and J by 11 bases, with 20 bases between the two germline ends. The CDR3 coding sequence is TGTGCCAGCAGCGATGTCAGACAGCCTAGGGAGTACTTC. It specifies CASSDVRQPREYF.

V is TRBV20-1 and J is TRBJ1-1; D gene unclear. Trimming removed 5 bases at V and 11 bases at J, with 12 bases between. This CDR3 has 10 amino acids. The germline V gene encodes CDR1 DFQATT and CDR2 SNEGSKA (reference sequence). Here the CDR3 DNA reads TGCAGTGCTCCCCAATCCGTTGCTTTCTTT. It codes for CSAPQSVAFF.

The chain uses TRBV6-6 and TRBJ2-7; D is possibly TRBD2 (5 bases). V was trimmed by 7 bases and J by 4 bases, leaving 23 bases between them. CDR3 length: 16 amino acids. Looked up from germline, CDR1 is MNHNY and CDR2 is SVGAGI (reference sequence). CDR3 sequence reads: CASIIVRAGGIYEQYF. The CDR3 region has the DNA TGTGCCAGCATCATCGTGCGGGCGGGCGGAATTTACGAGCAGTACTTC.

The chain links TRBV6-5 to TRBJ1-2; D not certain. Trimming removed 4 bases from V and 6 bases from J, with 18 bases in between. The CDR3 is 15 residues long. Germline lookup yields CDR1 MNHEY and CDR2 SVGAGI. CDR3 region: CASSSRQIQNHGYTF. The DNA of the CDR3 is TGTGCCAGCAGTTCTCGGCAGATTCAGAATCATGGCTACACCTTC.

The chain recombines TRBV6-2 or TRBV6-3 with TRBJ2-1, with TRBD2 matching 12 bases. Losses at the gene ends were 2 bases for V and 8 bases for J; bases not matched to a gene: 1. In germline, CDR1 is MNHEY, CDR2 SVGEGT. CDR3 length: 14 amino acids. The CDR3 bases are TGTGCCAGCAGTTACCGACTAGCGGGAGATGAGCAGTTCTTC. Encoded protein: CASSYRLAGDEQFF.

V and J are TRBV11-2 and TRBJ1-2; 7 nucleotides agree with TRBD1. The V gene's germline CDR1 is SGHAT and CDR2 FQNNGV. The CDR3 is 16 amino acids. V gave up 5 bases and J gave up 2 bases; unmatched junction bases: 11. The CDR3 nucleotides read TGTGCCAGCAGCAAGACAGGGCGGAGGACCAACTATGGCTACACCTTC. Amino acid sequence: CASSKTGRRTNYGYTF.

This chain connects TRBV6-6 to TRBJ1-1; 9 bases are shared with TRBD1. V trimming: 5 bases; J trimming: 7 bases; junction bases outside the gene matches: 11. This CDR3 comprises 15 residues. The germline CDR1 and CDR2 sequences are MNHNY and SVGAGI (reference sequence). The CDR3 DNA reads TGTGCCAGCAGTACTCCCGAGGGACAGGGCCTTGAAGCTTTCTTT. Encoded protein: CASSTPEGQGLEAFF.

The genes are TRBV7-2 and TRBJ2-1, with 9 bases identical to TRBD2. The V and J ends lost 1 base and 4 bases, in that order; junction bases with no gene match: 2. The CDR3 has 15 amino acids. The germline V gene encodes CDR1 SGHTA and CDR2 FQGNSA. For the CDR3, the DNA is TGTGCCAGCAGCTTAGGTAGCGGGAGTTACAATGAGCAGTTCTTC. Translated: CASSLGSGSYNEQFF.

The chain carries TRBV30 and TRBJ1-5; D gene ambiguous. Germline CDR1 is GTSNPN and CDR2 is SVGIG (reference sequence). V shed 0 bases and J shed 0 bases, with 3 bases lying between them. The CDR3 consists of 13 residues. The CDR3 is CAWSVDSNQPQHF. CDR3 DNA sequence: TGTGCCTGGAGTGTAGATAGCAATCAGCCCCAGCATTTT.

The rearrangement links TRBV5-4 to TRBJ2-3; 10 bases map to TRBD2. This CDR3 has 16 amino acids. CDR1 is SGHNT and CDR2 is YYREEE in the germline V gene (reference sequence). V lost 4 bases, J lost 0 bases, and 5 bases stayed unmatched. The CDR3 loop reads CASSVTSGTSTDTQYF. The CDR3 DNA sequence: TGTGCCAGCAGCGTTACTAGCGGGACTAGCACAGATACGCAGTATTTT.

The V and J genes are TRBV7-3 and TRBJ2-1; 10 positions agree with TRBD2. CDR3 length: 15 residues. The germline gives CDR1 SGHTA, CDR2 FQGTGA. V shed 5 bases, J shed 7 bases, and the junction held 8 bases outside the gene matches. Written as DNA, the CDR3 is TGTGCCAGCAGCGCGCTAGCGGGAGTATGGAATGAGCAGTTCTTC. Protein product: CASSALAGVWNEQFF.